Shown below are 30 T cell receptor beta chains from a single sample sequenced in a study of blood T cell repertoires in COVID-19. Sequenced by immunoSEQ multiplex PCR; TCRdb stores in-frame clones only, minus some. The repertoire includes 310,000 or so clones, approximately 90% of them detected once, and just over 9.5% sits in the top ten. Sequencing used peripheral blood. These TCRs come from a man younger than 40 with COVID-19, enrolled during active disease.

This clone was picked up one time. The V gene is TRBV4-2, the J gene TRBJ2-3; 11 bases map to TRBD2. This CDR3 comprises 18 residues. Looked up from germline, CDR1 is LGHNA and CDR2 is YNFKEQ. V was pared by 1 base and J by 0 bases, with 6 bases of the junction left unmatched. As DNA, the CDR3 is TGTGCCAGCAGCCAAGCTCTAGCGGGAGGATCTAGCACAGATACGCAGTATTTT. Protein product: CASSQALAGGSSTDTQYF.

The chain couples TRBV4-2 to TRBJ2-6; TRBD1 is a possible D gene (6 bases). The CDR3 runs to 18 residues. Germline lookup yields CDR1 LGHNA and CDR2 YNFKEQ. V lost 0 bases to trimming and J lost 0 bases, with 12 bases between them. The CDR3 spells CASSQEGQGSSGANVLTF. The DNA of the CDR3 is TGTGCCAGCAGCCAAGAAGGCCAGGGGAGCTCTGGGGCCAACGTCCTGACTTTC.

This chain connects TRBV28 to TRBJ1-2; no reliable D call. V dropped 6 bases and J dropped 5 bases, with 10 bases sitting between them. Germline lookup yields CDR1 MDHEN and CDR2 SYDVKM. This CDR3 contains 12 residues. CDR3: CASSPGRYGYTF. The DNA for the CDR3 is TGTGCCAGCAGCCCGGGGAGGTATGGCTACACCTTC.

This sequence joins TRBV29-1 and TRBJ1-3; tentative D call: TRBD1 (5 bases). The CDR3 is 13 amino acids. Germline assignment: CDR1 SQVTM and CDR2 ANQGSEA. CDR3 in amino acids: CSMKRGGRNTIYF. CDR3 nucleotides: TGCAGTATGAAAAGGGGAGGGAGAAACACCATATATTTT.

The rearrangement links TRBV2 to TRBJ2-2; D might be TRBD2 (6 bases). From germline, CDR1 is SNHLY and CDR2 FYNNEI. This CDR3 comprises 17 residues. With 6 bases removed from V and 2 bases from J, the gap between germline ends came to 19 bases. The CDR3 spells CASSPGVPGENTGELFF. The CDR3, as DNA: TGTGCCAGCAGCCCCGGAGTTCCGGGGGAAAACACCGGGGAGCTGTTTTTT.

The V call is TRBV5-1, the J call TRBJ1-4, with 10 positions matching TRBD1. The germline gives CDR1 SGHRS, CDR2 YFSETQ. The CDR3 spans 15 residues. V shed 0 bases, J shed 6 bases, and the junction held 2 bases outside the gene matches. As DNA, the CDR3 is TGCGCCAGCAGCTTGGCTGGGACAGGGGATGAAAAACTGTTTTTT. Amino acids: CASSLAGTGDEKLFF.

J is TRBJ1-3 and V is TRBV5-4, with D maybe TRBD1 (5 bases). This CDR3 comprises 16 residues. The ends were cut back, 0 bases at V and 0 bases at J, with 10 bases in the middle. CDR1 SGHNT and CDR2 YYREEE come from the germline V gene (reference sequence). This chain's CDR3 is CASSLGQLSSGNTIYF. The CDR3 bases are TGTGCCAGCAGCTTGGGACAGTTGAGCTCTGGAAACACCATATATTTT.

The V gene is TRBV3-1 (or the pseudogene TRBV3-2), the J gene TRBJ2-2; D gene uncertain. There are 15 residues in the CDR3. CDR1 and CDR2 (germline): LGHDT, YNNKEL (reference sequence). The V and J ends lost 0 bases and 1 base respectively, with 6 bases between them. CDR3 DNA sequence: TGTGCCAGCAGCCAAGAGAAACTGAACACCGGGGAGCTGTTTTTT. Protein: CASSQEKLNTGELFF.

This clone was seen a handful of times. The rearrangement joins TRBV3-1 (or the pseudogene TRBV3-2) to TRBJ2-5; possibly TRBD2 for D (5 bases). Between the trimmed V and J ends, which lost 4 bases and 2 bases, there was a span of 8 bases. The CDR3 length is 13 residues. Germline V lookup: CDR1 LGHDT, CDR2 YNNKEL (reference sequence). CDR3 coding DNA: TGTGCCAGCAGCCCCGGGATTCAAGAGACCCAGTACTTC. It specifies CASSPGIQETQYF.

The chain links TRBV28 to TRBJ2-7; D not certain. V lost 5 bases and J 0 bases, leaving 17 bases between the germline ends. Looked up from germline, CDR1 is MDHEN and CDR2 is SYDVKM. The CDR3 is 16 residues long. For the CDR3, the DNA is TGTGCCAGCAGTCCACCCCACCCGGGTAGCTCCTACGAGCAGTACTTC. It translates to CASSPPHPGSSYEQYF.

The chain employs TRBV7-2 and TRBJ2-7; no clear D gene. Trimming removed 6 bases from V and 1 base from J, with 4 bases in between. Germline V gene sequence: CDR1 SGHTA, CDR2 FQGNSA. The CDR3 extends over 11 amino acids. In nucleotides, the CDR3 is TGTGCCAGCAGGCGGTCCTACGAGCAGTACTTC. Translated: CASRRSYEQYF. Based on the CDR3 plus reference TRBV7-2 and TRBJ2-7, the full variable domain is GAGVSQSPSNKVTEKGKDVELRCDPISGHTALYWYRQSLGQGLEFLIYFQGNSAPDKSGLPSDRFSAERTGGSVSTLTIQRTQQEDSAVYLCASRRSYEQYFGPGTRLTVT.

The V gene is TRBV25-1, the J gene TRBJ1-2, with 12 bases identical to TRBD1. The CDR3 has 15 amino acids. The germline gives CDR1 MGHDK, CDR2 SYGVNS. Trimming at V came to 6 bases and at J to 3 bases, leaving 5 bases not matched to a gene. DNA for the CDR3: TGTGCCAGCAGATCCGGGACAGGGGGCTACTATGGCTACACCTTC. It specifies CASRSGTGGYYGYTF.

The CDR3 DNA reads as TGTGCCAGCAGTGCTTTAGCGGGAGTTCGCAATGAGCAGTTCTTC. Protein sequence: CASSALAGVRNEQFF. The rearrangement links TRBV2 to TRBJ2-1, with 9 positions matching TRBD2. V shed 4 bases, J shed 6 bases, and the junction held 7 bases outside the gene matches. Germline V gene lookup returns CDR1 SNHLY and CDR2 FYNNEI. The CDR3 runs 15 residues.

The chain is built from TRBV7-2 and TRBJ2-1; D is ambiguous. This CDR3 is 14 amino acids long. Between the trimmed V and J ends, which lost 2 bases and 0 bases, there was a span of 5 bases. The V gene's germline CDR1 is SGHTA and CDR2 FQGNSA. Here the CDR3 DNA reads TGTGCCAGCAGCTTACTTAACTCCTACAATGAGCAGTTCTTC. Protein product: CASSLLNSYNEQFF.

This chain's CDR3 is CATSRDTGSGELFF. CDR3 bases: TGTGCCACCAGCAGAGATACAGGCTCCGGGGAGCTGTTTTTT. The V call is TRBV15, the J call TRBJ2-2; a possible D gene is TRBD1 (5 bases). Germline V gene data show CDR1 as LNHNV and CDR2 as YYDKDF (reference sequence). Trimming pared 0 bases from V and 6 bases from J, leaving 8 bases between. The CDR3 covers 14 residues.

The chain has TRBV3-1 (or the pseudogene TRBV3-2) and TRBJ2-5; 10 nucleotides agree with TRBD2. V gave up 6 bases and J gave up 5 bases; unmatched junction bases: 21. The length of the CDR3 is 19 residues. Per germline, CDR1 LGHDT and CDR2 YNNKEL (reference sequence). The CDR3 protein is CASSLQPVTSGKGQETQYF. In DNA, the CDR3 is TGTGCCAGCAGTCTCCAACCTGTTACTAGCGGGAAAGGCCAGGAGACCCAGTACTTC.

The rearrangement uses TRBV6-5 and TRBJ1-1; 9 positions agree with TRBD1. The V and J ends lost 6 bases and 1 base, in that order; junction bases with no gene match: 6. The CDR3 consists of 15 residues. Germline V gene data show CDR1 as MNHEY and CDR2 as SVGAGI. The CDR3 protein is CASSYNRGPNTEAFF. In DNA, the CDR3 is TGTGCCAGCAGCTACAACAGGGGGCCGAACACTGAAGCTTTCTTT.

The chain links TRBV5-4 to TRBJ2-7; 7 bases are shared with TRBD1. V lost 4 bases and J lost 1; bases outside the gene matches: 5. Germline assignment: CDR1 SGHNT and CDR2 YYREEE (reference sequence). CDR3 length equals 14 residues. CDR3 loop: CASSQLQGSYEQYF. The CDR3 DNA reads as TGTGCCAGCAGCCAACTACAGGGGTCCTACGAGCAGTACTTC.

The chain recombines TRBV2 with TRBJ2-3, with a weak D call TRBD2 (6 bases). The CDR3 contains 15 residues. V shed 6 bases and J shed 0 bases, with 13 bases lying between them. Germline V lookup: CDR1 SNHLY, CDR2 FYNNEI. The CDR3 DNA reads TGTGCCAGCAGGGTAGGGACTTCTAGCACAGATACGCAGTATTTT. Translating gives CASRVGTSSTDTQYF.

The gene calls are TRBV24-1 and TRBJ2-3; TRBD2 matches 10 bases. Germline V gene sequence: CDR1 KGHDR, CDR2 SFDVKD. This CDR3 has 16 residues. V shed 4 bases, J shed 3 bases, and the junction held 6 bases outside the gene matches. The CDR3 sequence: CATSDPGLADTDTQYF. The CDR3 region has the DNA TGTGCCACCAGTGACCCCGGACTAGCGGATACAGATACGCAGTATTTT.

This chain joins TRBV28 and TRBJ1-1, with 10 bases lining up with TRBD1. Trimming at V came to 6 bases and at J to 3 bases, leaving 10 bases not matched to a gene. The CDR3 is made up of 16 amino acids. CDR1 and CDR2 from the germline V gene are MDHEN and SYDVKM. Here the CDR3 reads CASRTPGQGSDTEAFF. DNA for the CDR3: TGTGCCAGCAGAACACCGGGACAGGGGTCGGACACTGAAGCTTTCTTT. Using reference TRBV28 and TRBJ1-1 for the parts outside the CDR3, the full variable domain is DVKVTQSSRYLVKRTGEKVFLECVQDMDHENMFWYRQDPGLGLRLIYFSYDVKMKEKGDIPEGYSVSREKKERFSLILESASTNQTSMYLCASRTPGQGSDTEAFFGQGTRLTVV.

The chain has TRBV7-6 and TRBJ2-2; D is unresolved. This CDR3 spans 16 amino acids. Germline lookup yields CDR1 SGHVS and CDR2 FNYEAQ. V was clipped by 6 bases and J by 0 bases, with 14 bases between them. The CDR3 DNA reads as TGTGCCAGCAGACAGATCACACCAGCGAACACCGGGGAGCTGTTTTTT. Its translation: CASRQITPANTGELFF.

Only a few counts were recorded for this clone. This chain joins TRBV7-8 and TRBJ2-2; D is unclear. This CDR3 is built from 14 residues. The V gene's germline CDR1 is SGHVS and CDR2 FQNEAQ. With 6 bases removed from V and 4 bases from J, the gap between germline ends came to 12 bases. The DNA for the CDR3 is TGTGCCAGCAGACAGACAACAGCCACCGGGGAGCTGTTTTTT. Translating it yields CASRQTTATGELFF.

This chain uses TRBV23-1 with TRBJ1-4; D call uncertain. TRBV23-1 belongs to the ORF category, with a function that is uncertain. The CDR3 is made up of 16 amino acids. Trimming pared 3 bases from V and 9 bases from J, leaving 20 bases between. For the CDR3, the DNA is TGCGCCAGCAGTCAGGCGGGAAACGAGTCCAGGAAAAAACTGTTTTTT. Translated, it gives CASSQAGNESRKKLFF.

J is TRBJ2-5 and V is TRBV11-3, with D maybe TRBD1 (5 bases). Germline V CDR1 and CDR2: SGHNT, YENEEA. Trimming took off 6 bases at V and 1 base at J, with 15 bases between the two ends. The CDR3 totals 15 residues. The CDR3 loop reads CASSLGASPQETQYF. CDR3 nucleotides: TGTGCCAGCAGTCTAGGGGCGTCGCCCCAAGAGACCCAGTACTTC.

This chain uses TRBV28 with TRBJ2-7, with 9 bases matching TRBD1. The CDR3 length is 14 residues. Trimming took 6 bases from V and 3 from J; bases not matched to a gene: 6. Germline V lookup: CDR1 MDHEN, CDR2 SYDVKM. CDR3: CASSSGGQGYEQYF. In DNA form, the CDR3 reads TGTGCCAGCAGCTCCGGGGGACAGGGCTACGAGCAGTACTTC.

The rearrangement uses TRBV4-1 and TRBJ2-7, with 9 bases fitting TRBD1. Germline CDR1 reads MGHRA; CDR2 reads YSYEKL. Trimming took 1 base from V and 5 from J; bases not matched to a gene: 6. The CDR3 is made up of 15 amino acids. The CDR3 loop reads CASSQVQGAGNEQYF. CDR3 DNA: TGCGCCAGCAGCCAAGTACAGGGGGCTGGAAACGAGCAGTACTTC.

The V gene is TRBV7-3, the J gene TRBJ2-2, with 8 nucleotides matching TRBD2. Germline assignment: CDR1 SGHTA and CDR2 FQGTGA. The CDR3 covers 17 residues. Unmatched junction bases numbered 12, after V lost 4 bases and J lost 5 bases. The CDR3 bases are TGTGCCAGCAGCTCCCCACCCGGGACTAGTGGGACCGGGGAGCTGTTTTTT. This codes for CASSSPPGTSGTGELFF.

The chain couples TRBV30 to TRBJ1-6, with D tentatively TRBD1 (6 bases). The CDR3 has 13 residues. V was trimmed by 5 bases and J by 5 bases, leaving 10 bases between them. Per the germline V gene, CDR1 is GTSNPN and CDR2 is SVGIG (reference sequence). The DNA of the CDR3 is TGTGCCTGGGGGGACATCCATAATTCACCCCTCCACTTT. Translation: CAWGDIHNSPLHF.

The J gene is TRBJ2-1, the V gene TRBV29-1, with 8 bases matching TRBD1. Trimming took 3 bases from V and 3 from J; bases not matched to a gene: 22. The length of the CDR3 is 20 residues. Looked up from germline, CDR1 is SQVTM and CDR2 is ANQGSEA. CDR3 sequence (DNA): TGCAGCGTTGATCTTCCTCTCGGGAACAGGGGGAGCGGCTTCTACAATGAGCAGTTCTTC. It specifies CSVDLPLGNRGSGFYNEQFF.